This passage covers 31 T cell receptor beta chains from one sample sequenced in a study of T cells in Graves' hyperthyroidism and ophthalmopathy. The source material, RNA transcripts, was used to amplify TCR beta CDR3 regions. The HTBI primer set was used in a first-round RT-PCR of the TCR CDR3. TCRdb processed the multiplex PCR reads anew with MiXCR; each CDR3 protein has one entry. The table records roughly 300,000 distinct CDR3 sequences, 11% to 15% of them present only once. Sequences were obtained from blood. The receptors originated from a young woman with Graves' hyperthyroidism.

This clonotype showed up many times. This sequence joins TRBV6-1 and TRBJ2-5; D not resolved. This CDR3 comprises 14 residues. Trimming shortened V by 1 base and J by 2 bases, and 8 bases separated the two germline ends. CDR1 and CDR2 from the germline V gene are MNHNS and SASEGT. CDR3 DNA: TGTGCCAGCAGTGAAGTGGCAGTTCAAGAGACCCAGTACTTC. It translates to CASSEVAVQETQYF.

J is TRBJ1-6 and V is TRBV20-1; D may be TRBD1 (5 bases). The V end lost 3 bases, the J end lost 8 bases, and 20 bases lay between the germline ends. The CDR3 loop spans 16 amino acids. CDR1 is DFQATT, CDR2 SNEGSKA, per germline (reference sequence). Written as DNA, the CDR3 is TGCAGTGCTAGTTTGTGGTGGGACGGGAAAGATTCACCCCTCCACTTT. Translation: CSASLWWDGKDSPLHF.

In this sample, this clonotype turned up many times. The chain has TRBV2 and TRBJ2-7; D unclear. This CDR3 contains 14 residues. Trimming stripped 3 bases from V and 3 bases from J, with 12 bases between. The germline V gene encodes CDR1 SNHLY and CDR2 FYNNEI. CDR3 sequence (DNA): TGTGCCAGCAGTGATGGGTTGGGGATCTACGAGCAGTACTTC. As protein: CASSDGLGIYEQYF.

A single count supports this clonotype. CDR3 amino acids: CASSPGGSEQFF. The CDR3 coding sequence is TGTGCCAGCAGCCCCGGGGGCAGTGAGCAGTTCTTC. This chain connects TRBV9 to TRBJ2-1, with D perhaps matching TRBD1 or TRBD2 (6 bases each). Trimming cost V 4 bases and J 9 bases, with 11 bases left between them. The CDR3 runs 12 residues. Per the germline V gene, CDR1 is SGDLS and CDR2 is YYNGEE. The complete variable domain, with remaining parts taken from reference TRBV9 and TRBJ2-1, reads DSGVTQTPKHLITATGQRVTLRCSPRSGDLSVYWYQQSLDQGLQFLIQYYNGEERAKGNILERFSAQQFPDLHSELNLSSLELGDSALYFCASSPGGSEQFFGPGTRLTVL.

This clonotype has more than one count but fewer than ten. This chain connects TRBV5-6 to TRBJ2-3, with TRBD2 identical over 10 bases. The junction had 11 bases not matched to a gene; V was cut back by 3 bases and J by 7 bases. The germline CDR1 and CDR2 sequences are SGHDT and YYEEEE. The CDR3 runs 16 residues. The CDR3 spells CASSSSGSVLPYTQYF. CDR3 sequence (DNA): TGTGCCAGCAGCTCTAGCGGGAGTGTCCTTCCGTATACGCAGTATTTT.

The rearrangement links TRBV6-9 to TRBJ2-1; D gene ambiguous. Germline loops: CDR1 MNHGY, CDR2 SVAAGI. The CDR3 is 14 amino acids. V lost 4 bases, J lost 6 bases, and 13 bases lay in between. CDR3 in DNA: TGTGCCAGCAGTTTCTACAAAGGGCCCAATGAGCAGTTCTTC. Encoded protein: CASSFYKGPNEQFF.

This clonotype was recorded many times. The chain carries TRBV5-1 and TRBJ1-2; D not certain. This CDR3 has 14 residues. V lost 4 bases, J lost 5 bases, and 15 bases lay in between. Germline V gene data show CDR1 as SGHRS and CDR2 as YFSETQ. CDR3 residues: CASSDTGPVYGYTF. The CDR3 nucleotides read TGCGCCAGCAGCGATACCGGTCCGGTGTATGGCTACACCTTC.

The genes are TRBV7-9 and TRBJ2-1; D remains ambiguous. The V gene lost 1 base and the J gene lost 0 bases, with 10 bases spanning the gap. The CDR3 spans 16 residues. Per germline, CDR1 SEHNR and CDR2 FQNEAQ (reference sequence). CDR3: CASSLVPANSYNEQFF. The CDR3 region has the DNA TGTGCCAGCAGCTTAGTGCCAGCGAACTCCTACAATGAGCAGTTCTTC.

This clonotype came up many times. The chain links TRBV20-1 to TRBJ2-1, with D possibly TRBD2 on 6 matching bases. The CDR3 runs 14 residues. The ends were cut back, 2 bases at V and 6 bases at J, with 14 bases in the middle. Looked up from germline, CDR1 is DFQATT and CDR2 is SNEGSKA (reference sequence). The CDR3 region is CSARQLALLNEQFF. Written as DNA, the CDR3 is TGCAGTGCTAGACAGCTAGCGCTCCTCAATGAGCAGTTCTTC.

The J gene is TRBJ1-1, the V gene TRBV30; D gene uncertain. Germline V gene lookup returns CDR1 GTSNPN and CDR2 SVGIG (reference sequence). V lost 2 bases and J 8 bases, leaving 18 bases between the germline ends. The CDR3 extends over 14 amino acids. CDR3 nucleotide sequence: TGTGCCTGGAGTAACCCTCTTTTGGGTGTAGAAGCTTTCTTT. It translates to CAWSNPLLGVEAFF.

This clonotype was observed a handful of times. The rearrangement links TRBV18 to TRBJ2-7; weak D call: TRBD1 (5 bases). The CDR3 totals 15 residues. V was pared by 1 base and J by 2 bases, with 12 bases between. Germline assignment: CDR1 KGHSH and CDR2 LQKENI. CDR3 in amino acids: CASSPLAGLTYEQYF. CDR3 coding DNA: TGTGCCAGCTCACCACTCGCAGGGTTAACCTACGAGCAGTACTTC. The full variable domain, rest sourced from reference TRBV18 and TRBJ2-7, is NAGVMQNPRHLVRRRGQEARLRCSPMKGHSHVYWYRQLPEEGLKFMVYLQKENIIDESGMPKERFSAEFPKEGPSILRIQQVVRGDSAAYFCASSPLAGLTYEQYFGPGTRLTVT.

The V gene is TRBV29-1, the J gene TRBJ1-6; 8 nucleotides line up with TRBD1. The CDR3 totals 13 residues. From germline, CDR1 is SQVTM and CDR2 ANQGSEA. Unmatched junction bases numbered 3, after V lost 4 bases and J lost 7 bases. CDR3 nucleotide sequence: TGCAGCGTTGGCGACAGGGGAAATTCACCCCTCCACTTT. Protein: CSVGDRGNSPLHF.

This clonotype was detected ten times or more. DNA for the CDR3: TGTGCCAGCAACCCAACAGGGGGGCGAGAGACCCAGTACTTC. The encoded protein is CASNPTGGRETQYF. This chain joins TRBV3-1 and TRBJ2-5, with TRBD1 identical over 8 bases. Looked up from germline, CDR1 is LGHDT and CDR2 is YNNKEL (reference sequence). V shed 7 bases, J shed 4 bases, and the junction held 8 bases outside the gene matches. The CDR3 sequence is 14 residues long.

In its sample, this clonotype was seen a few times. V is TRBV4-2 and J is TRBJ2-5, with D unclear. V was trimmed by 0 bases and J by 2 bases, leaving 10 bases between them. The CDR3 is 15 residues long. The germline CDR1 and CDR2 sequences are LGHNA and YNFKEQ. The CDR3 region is CASSQDGPLQETQYF. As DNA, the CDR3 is TGTGCCAGCAGCCAAGATGGGCCATTGCAAGAGACCCAGTACTTC.

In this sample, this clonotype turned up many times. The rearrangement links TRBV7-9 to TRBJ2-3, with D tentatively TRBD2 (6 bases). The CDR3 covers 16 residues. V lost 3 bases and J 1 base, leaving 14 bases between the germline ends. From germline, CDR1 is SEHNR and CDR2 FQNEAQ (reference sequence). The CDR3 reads CASSFHMAGRTDTQYF. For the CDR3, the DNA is TGTGCCAGCAGCTTCCATATGGCGGGACGCACAGATACGCAGTATTTT.

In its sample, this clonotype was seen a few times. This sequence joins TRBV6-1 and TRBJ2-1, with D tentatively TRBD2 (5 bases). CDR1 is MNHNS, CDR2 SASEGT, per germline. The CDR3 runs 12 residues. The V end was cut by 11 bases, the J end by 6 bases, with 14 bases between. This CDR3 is CASGGDANEQFF. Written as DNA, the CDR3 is TGTGCCTCAGGAGGAGATGCCAATGAGCAGTTCTTC.

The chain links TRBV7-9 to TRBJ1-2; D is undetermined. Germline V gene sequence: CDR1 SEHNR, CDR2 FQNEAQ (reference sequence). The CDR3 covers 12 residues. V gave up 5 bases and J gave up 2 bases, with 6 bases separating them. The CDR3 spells CASSTGNYGYTF. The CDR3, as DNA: TGTGCCAGCAGCACGGGGAACTATGGCTACACCTTC.

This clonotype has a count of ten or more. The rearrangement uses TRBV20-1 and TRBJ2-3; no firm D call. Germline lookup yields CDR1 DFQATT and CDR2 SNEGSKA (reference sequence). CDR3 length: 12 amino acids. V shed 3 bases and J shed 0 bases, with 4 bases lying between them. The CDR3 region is CSASGSTDTQYF. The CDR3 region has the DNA TGCAGTGCTAGTGGTAGCACAGATACGCAGTATTTT.

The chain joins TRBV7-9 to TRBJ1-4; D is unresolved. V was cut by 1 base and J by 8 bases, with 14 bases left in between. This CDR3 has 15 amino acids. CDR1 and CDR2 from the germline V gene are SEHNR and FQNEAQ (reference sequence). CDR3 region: CASSLGSALGEKLFF. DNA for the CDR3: TGTGCCAGCAGCTTAGGATCCGCCCTCGGAGAAAAACTGTTTTTT.

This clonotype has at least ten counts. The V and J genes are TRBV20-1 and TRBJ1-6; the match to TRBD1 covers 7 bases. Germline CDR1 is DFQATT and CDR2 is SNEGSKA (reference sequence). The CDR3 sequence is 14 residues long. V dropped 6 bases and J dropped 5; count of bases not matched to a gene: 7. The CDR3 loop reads CSASSRGNNSPLHF. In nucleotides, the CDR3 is TGCAGTGCAAGTTCCAGGGGGAATAATTCACCCCTCCACTTT.

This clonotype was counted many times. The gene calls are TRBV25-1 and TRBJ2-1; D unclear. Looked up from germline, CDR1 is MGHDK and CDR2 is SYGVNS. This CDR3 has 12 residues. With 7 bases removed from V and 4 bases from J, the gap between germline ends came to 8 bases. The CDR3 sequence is CASKATYNEQFF. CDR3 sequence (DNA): TGTGCCAGCAAAGCGACTTACAATGAGCAGTTCTTC.

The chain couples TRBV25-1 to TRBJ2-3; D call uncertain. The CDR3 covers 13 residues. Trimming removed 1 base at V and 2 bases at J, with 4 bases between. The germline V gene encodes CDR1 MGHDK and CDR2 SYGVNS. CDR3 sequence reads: CASSEWDTDTQYF. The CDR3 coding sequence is TGTGCCAGCAGTGAATGGGACACAGATACGCAGTATTTT.

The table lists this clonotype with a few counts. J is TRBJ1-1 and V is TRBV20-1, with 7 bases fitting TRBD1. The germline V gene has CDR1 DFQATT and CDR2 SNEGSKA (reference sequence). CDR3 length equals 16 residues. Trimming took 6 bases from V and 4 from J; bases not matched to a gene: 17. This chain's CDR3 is CSANPLTGNLGTEAFF. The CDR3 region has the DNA TGCAGTGCCAATCCCTTGACAGGGAACTTGGGCACTGAAGCTTTCTTT.

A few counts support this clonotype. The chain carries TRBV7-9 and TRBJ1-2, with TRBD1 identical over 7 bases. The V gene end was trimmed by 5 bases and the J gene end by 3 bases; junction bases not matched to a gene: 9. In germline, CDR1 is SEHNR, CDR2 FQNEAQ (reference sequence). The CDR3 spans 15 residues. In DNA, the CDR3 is TGTGCCAGCAGCGACGCACAGGGGAAAGACTATGGCTACACCTTC. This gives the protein CASSDAQGKDYGYTF.

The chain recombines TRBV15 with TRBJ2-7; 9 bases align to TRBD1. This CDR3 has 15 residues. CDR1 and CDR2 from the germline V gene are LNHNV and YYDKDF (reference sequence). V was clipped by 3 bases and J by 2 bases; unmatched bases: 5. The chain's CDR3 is CATSRRTGVPYEQYF. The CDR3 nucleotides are TGTGCCACCAGCAGGAGGACAGGGGTCCCCTACGAGCAGTACTTC.

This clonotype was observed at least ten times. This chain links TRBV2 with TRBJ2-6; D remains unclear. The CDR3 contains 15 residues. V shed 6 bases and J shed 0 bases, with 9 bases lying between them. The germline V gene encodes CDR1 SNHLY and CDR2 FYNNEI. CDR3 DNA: TGTGCCAGCAGGGTAGGGTCCTCTGGGGCCAACGTCCTGACTTTC. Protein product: CASRVGSSGANVLTF.

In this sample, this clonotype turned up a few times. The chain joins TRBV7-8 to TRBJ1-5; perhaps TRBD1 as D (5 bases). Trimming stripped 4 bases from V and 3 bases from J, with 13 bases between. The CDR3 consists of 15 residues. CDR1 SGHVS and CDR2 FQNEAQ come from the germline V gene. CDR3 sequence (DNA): TGTGCCAGCAGCTCAGGGTATCGAAACAATCAGCCCCAGCATTTT. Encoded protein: CASSSGYRNNQPQHF.

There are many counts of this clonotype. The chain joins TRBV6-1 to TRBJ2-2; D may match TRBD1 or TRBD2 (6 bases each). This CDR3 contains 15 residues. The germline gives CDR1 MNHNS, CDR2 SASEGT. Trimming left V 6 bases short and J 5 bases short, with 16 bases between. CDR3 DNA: TGTGCCAGCAGCAGCAGGCGGAGGGGGACCGGGGAGCTGTTTTTT. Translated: CASSSRRRGTGELFF.

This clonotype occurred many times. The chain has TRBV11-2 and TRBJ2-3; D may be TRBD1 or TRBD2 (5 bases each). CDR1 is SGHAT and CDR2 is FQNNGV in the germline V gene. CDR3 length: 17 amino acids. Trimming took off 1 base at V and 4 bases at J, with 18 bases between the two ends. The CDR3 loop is CASSLVGDLVIPDTQYF. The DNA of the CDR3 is TGTGCCAGCAGCTTAGTCGGGGACCTAGTGATCCCAGATACGCAGTATTTT.

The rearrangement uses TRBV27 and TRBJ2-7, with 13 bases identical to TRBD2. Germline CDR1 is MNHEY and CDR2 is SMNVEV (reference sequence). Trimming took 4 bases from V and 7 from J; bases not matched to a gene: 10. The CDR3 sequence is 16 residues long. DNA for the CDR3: TGTGCCAGCAGTTCAACTAGCGGGAGGGCCATCTCAGAGCAGTACTTC. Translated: CASSSTSGRAISEQYF.

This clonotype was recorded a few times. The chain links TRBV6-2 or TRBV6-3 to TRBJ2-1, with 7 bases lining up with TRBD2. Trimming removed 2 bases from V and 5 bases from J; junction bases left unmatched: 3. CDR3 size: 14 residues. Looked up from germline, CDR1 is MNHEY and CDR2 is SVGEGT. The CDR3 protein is CASSYLAEHNEQFF. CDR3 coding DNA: TGTGCCAGCAGTTACCTAGCGGAACACAATGAGCAGTTCTTC.